This TCR beta chain was identified in a study of shared clonotypes between healthy human individuals. This CDR3 has 17 amino acids. CDR1 and CDR2 from the germline V gene are SGHRS and YFSETQ. The germline V and J ends were trimmed by 0 bases and 1 base, with 16 bases remaining between them. The repertoire was sequenced with immunoSEQ multiplex PCR; TCRdb's copy has only in-frame clones and lacks some. The data show 1.5 million to 2.5 million clones, with about 95% seen just once and approximately 1% held by the top ten. CD8 cells regarded as naive lacked CD45RO, were positively chosen for CCR7, and omitted terminally differentiated effector memory CD45RA+ cells.

The source material was naive CD8+ T cells sorted from blood. The V call is TRBV5-1, the J call TRBJ2-5; tentatively, D is TRBD1 (5 bases). This sequence was found in a man aged 18 to 30 in good health. CDR3 nucleotides: TGCGCCAGCAGCTTGGGCCAGGGTGAACTGTTCCAAGAGACCCAGTACTTC. This translates into CASSLGQGELFQETQYF.